These 19 T cell receptor beta chains were all obtained from the same sample, sequenced in a study of post-analysis software for immune sequencing data. TCR beta cDNA libraries had unique molecular identifiers. TCRdb independently ran MiXCR on the PCR reads; one entry per CDR3 protein. Counted here are roughly 730,000 distinct CDR3 sequences, 30% occurring once; the ten biggest clones make up roughly 0.53%. No antigen is known for these receptors. Notes on the study in general: Patients used several TRBV segments, including TRBV5-6, TRBV5-1 and TRBV20-1, more often than controls.

Sequenced: blood. The source of these receptors is a girl under 18 with multiple sclerosis.

On this clonotype: This clone may be a read error of a much larger clone one base away. The V gene is TRBV5-5, the J gene TRBJ2-1, with D possibly being TRBD2 (5 bases). Germline lookup yields CDR1 SGHKS and CDR2 YYEKEE (reference sequence). This CDR3 spans 15 amino acids. CDR3 loop: CASSSPGGHYNEQLF. CDR3 DNA sequence: TGTGCCAGCAGCTCACCCGGAGGCCACTACAATGAGCAGTTATTC.

This clonotype was recorded at least ten times. The V call is TRBV29-1, the J call TRBJ2-5, with D perhaps TRBD1 or TRBD2 (5 bases each). The germline V gene encodes CDR1 SQVTM and CDR2 ANQGSEA. This CDR3 has 14 amino acids. V dropped 5 bases and J dropped 5 bases, with 18 bases sitting between them. CDR3 loop: CSVTDSIGGETQYF. The CDR3 coding sequence is TGCAGCGTTACCGACAGCATCGGCGGGGAGACCCAGTACTTC.

The chain uses TRBV29-1 and TRBJ1-2; D possibly corresponds to TRBD1 (6 bases). Germline assignment: CDR1 SQVTM and CDR2 ANQGSEA. This CDR3 has 12 residues. The germline V and J ends were trimmed by 8 bases and 6 bases, with 16 bases remaining between them. CDR3 DNA sequence: TGCAGCCACACTACAGGGTCTCATGGCTACACCTTC. It translates to CSHTTGSHGYTF.

The V call is TRBV7-2, the J call TRBJ2-7; 15 bases are a match to TRBD2. The CDR3 totals 15 residues. V shed 4 bases, J shed 6 bases, and the junction held 4 bases outside the gene matches. The germline V gene encodes CDR1 SGHTA and CDR2 FQGNSA. The CDR3 nucleotides are TGTGCCAGCAGCTCCCAGGGACTAGCGGGGGGCGAGCAGTACTTC. Translating it yields CASSSQGLAGGEQYF.

This sequence joins TRBV25-1 and TRBJ2-1, with 11 positions matching TRBD2. Near its end, the DNA agrees better with TRBJ2-7, so the J call may be wrong. CDR1 is MGHDK and CDR2 is SYGVNS in the germline V gene. This CDR3 contains 18 residues. The CDR3 DNA is TGTGCCAGCAGTTCCGGACTAGCGGGCAATTTTCCCTACAATGAGCAGTACTTC. The encoded protein is CASSSGLAGNFPYNEQYF.

The rearrangement uses TRBV20-1 and TRBJ2-7; 8 nucleotides agree with TRBD2. This CDR3 is built from 14 residues. The J segment lost 4 bases and the V segment lost 3 bases, leaving 8 bases of the junction unmatched. Germline-derived CDR1 and CDR2 are DFQATT and SNEGSKA (reference sequence). CDR3 sequence: CSARGDTSGYEQYF. The DNA for the CDR3 is TGCAGTGCTAGGGGTGACACTAGCGGATACGAGCAGTACTTC.

This clonotype showed up many times. The gene calls are TRBV20-1 and TRBJ2-7; D is perhaps TRBD2 (6 bases). Germline CDR1 and CDR2: DFQATT and SNEGSKA (reference sequence). This CDR3 region has 15 residues. Trimming cost V 2 bases and J 2 bases, with 16 bases left between them. As DNA, the CDR3 is TGCAGTGCTAGATATCTTCCGGGAGTAGCCTACGAGCAGTACTTC. It translates to CSARYLPGVAYEQYF.

In this sample, this clonotype turned up many times. V gene TRBV28 combines with J gene TRBJ2-7; no definite D call. Trimming shortened V by 3 bases and J by 1 base, and 4 bases separated the two germline ends. CDR3 length equals 12 residues. The germline V gene encodes CDR1 MDHEN and CDR2 SYDVKM. CDR3: CASSFASYEQYF. The CDR3 DNA reads TGTGCCAGCAGTTTTGCTTCCTACGAGCAGTACTTC.

The chain joins TRBV10-3 to TRBJ2-2; perhaps TRBD2 as D (5 bases). The V and J ends lost 0 bases and 0 bases respectively, with 11 bases between them. Germline lookup yields CDR1 ENHRY and CDR2 SYGVKD. There are 17 residues in the CDR3. The CDR3 DNA is TGTGCCATCAGTGAGTCCGGGGATCCAACGAACACCGGGGAGCTGTTTTTT. This encodes CAISESGDPTNTGELFF.

The chain combines TRBV5-1 with TRBJ2-5; D not certain. CDR1 is SGHRS, CDR2 YFSETQ, per germline. The ends were cut back, 2 bases at V and 5 bases at J, with 10 bases in the middle. The CDR3 extends over 13 amino acids. The CDR3 protein is CASSFSSTETQYF. The CDR3 nucleotides are TGCGCCAGCAGCTTTAGTAGTACGGAGACCCAGTACTTC.

This clonotype has only a few counts. The chain has TRBV29-1 and TRBJ2-5; 11 bases are a match to TRBD2. With 4 bases clipped from V and 4 bases from J, the junction kept 8 bases outside the gene matches. The CDR3 length is 15 residues. In germline, CDR1 is SQVTM, CDR2 ANQGSEA. The DNA for the CDR3 is TGCAGCGTTGCTAGGGGGACTAGCGGAGGAGAGACCCAGTACTTC. This sequence encodes CSVARGTSGGETQYF. Full variable domain (remainder filled in from reference TRBV29-1 and TRBJ2-5): SAVISQKPSRDICQRGTSLTIQCQVDSQVTMMFWYRQQPGQSLTLIATANQGSEATYESGFVIDKFPISRPNLTFSTLTVSNMSPEDSSIYLCSVARGTSGGETQYFGPGTRLLVL.

In this sample, this clonotype turned up a few times. The chain has TRBV6-2 or TRBV6-3 and TRBJ2-1, with TRBD1 identical over 8 bases. From germline, CDR1 is MNHEY and CDR2 SVGEGT. The CDR3 loop spans 15 amino acids. The V gene end was trimmed by 4 bases and the J gene end by 8 bases; junction bases not matched to a gene: 10. CDR3 sequence: CASSSPWTGRYEQFF. CDR3 coding DNA: TGTGCCAGCAGTTCCCCATGGACAGGGAGATATGAGCAGTTCTTC.

This clonotype was found a few times. The chain uses TRBV20-1 and TRBJ2-5; tentative D call: TRBD2 (6 bases). The CDR3 is 13 residues long. V dropped 4 bases and J dropped 11 bases, with 20 bases sitting between them. Germline V lookup: CDR1 DFQATT, CDR2 SNEGSKA (reference sequence). As DNA, the CDR3 is TGCAGTGCTACAGGGACTGAGACGTGGGAGCAGTACTTC. It yields the protein CSATGTETWEQYF.

This clonotype was detected a few times. This chain joins TRBV6-2 or TRBV6-3 and TRBJ2-1; D may correspond to TRBD1 or TRBD2 (5 bases each). This CDR3 is 16 amino acids long. Germline V gene data show CDR1 as MNHEY and CDR2 as SVGEGT. V lost 5 bases and J lost 10, with 24 bases in between. This CDR3 reads CASSPVYGTSSKEQFF. The CDR3 region has the DNA TGTGCCAGCAGTCCAGTCTACGGGACGTCCAGTAAAGAGCAGTTCTTC.

In this sample, this clonotype turned up a few times. This sequence joins TRBV10-3 and TRBJ2-2; the D gene is possibly TRBD2 (6 bases). V was shortened by 4 bases and J by 4 bases, with 13 bases between the two germline ends. In germline, CDR1 is ENHRY, CDR2 SYGVKD. This CDR3 spans 15 amino acids. The CDR3 loop reads CAISGGVLATGELFF. The CDR3 region has the DNA TGTGCCATCAGTGGGGGGGTGTTGGCCACCGGGGAGCTGTTTTTT.

This clonotype occurred a few times. This chain uses TRBV27 with TRBJ1-2; the match to TRBD1 covers 8 bases. Germline loops: CDR1 MNHEY, CDR2 SMNVEV (reference sequence). This CDR3 has 15 amino acids. The junction had 6 bases not matched to a gene; V was cut back by 4 bases and J by 2 bases. The CDR3 sequence: CASSSRQGKNYGYTF. CDR3 sequence (DNA): TGTGCCAGCAGTTCCCGACAGGGGAAAAACTATGGCTACACCTTC.

This clonotype was observed at least ten times. This chain links TRBV20-1 with TRBJ2-3, with 7 bases fitting TRBD2. Unmatched junction bases numbered 7, after V lost 5 bases and J lost 2 bases. The germline CDR1 and CDR2 sequences are DFQATT and SNEGSKA (reference sequence). The CDR3 is made up of 14 amino acids. The CDR3 DNA reads TGCAGTGCTCGACCGGGACTAAACACAGATACGCAGTATTTT. It yields the protein CSARPGLNTDTQYF.

Notes on this clonotype: One end of the junction fails to match germline, which may point to a read error. The chain combines TRBV3-1 with TRBJ1-2, with 7 bases matching TRBD1. The CDR3 is 14 residues long. Germline V CDR1 and CDR2: LGHDT, YNNKEL (reference sequence). The CDR3 is CASSNEDRMGGYTF. The CDR3 coding sequence is TGTGCCAGCAGCAACGAGGACAGGATGGGTGGCTATACCTTC.

This clonotype has ten or more counts. The chain recombines TRBV7-2 with TRBJ2-3; tentatively, D is TRBD1 (5 bases). Trimming shortened V by 1 base and J by 1 base, and 9 bases separated the two germline ends. Germline lookup yields CDR1 SGHTA and CDR2 FQGNSA. This CDR3 is built from 15 residues. The CDR3 nucleotides read TGTGCCAGCAGCTTAGTGGTAGGGGGCACAGATACGCAGTATTTT. Translated, it gives CASSLVVGGTDTQYF.